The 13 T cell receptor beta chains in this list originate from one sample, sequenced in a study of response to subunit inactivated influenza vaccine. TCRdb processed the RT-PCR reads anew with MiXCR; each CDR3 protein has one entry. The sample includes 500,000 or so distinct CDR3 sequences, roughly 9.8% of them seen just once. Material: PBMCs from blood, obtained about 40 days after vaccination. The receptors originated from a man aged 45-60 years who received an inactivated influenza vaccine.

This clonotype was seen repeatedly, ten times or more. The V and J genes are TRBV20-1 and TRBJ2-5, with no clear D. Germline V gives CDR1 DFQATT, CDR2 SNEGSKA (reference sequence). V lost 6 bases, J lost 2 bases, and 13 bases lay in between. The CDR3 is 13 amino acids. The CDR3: CSAVVLEQETQYF. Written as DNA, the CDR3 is TGCAGTGCCGTAGTGTTGGAGCAAGAGACCCAGTACTTC.

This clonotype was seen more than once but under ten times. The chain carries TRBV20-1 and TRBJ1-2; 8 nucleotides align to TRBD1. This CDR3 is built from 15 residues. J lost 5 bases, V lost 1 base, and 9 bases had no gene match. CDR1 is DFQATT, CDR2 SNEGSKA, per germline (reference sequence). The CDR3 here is CSARATDRAFYGYTF. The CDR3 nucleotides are TGCAGTGCTAGAGCTACGGACAGGGCCTTTTATGGCTACACCTTC.

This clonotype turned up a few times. The CDR3 loop is CASSQDRTGYGYTF. CDR3 coding DNA: TGCGCCAGCAGCCAAGATAGAACGGGTTATGGCTACACCTTC. The rearrangement links TRBV4-1 to TRBJ1-2, with D hard to call. CDR1 and CDR2 from the germline V gene are MGHRA and YSYEKL. The CDR3 sequence is 14 residues long. Trimming took 0 bases from V and 5 from J, leaving 10 bases between them.

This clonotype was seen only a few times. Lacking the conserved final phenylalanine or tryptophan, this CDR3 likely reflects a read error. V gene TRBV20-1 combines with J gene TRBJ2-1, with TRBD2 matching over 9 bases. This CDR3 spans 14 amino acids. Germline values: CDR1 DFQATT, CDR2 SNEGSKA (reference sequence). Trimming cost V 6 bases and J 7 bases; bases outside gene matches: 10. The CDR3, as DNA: TGCAGTGCCAGGACTAGCGAATTTCTAAATGAGCAGTTCTTG. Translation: CSARTSEFLNEQFL.

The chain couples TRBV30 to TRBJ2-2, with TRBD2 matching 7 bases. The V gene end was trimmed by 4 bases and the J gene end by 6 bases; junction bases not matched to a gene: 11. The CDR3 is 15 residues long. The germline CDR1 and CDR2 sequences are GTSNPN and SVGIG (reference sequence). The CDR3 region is CAWTFGGGVAGELFF. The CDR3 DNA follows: TGTGCCTGGACGTTCGGTGGGGGGGTTGCCGGGGAGCTGTTTTTT.

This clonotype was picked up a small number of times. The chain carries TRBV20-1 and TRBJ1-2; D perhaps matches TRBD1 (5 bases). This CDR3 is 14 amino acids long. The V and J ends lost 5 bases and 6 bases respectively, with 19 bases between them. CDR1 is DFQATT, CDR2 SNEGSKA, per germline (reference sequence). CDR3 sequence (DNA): TGCAGTGCTCCACCCAGGGACCCCGCTGATGGCTACACCTTC. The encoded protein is CSAPPRDPADGYTF.

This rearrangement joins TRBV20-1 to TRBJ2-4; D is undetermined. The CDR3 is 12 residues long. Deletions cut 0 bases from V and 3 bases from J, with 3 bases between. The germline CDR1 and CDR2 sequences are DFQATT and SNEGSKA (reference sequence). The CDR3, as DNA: TGCAGTGCTAGAGATCTCAAAAACATTCAGTACTTC. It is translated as CSARDLKNIQYF.

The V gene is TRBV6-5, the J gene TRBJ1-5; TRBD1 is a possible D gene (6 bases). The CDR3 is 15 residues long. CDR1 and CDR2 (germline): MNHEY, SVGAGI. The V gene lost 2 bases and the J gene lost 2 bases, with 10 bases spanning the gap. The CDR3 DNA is TGTGCCAGCAGTTACGGGAGGGGGGGCAATCAGCCCCAGCATTTT. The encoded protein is CASSYGRGGNQPQHF.

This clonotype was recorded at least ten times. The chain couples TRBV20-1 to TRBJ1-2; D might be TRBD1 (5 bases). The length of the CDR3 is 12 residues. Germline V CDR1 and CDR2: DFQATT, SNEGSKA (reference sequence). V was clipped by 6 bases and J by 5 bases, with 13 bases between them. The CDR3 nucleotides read TGCAGTGCCGGTGGAGGGGTTTATGGCTACACCTTC. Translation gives CSAGGGVYGYTF.

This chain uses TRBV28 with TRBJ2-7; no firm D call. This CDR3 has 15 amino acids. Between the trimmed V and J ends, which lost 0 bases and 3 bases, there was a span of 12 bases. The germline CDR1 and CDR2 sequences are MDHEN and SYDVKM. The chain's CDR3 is CASSLWAPPGYEQYF. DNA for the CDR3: TGTGCCAGCAGTTTATGGGCGCCCCCGGGCTACGAGCAGTACTTC.

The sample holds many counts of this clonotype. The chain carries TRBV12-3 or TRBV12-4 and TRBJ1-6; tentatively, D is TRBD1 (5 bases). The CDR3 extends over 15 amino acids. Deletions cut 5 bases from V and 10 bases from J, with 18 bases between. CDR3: CASSPGTLGNSPLHF. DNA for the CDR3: TGTGCCAGCAGTCCCGGGACCCTCGGGAACTCACCCCTCCACTTT.

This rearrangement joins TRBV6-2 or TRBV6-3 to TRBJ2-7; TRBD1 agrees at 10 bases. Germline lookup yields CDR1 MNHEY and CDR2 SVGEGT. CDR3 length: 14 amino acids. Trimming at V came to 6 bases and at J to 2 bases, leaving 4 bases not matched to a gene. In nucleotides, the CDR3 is TGTGCCAGCAGAGGCGGACAGGGGGCCTACGAGCAGTACTTC. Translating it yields CASRGGQGAYEQYF.

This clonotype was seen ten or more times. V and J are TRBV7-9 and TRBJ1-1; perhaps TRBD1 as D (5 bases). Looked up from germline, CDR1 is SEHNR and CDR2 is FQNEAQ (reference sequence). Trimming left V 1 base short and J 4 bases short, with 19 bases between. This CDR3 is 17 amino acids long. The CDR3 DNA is TGTGCCAGCAGCTTAGTTTTAACGACAGCCCATTTCACTGAAGCTTTCTTT. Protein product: CASSLVLTTAHFTEAFF.